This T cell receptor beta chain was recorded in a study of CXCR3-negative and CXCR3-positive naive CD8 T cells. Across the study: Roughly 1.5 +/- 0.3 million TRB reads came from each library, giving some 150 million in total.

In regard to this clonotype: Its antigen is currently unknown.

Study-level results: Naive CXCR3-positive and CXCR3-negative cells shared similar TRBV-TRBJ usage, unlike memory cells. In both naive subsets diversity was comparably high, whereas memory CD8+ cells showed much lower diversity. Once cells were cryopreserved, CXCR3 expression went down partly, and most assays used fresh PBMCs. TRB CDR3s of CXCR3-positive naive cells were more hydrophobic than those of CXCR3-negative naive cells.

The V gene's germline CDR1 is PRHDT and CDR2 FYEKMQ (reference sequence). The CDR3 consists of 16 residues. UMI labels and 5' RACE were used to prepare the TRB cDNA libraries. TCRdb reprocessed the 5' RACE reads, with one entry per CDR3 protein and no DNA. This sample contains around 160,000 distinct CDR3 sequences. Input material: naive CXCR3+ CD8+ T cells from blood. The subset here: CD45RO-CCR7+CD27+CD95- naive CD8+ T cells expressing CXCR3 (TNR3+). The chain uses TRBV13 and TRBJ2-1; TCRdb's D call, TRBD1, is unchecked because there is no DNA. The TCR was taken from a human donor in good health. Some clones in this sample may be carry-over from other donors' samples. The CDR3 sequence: CASSLVAGDRYNEQFF.